The 12 T cell receptor beta chains below all came from one sample that was sequenced in a study of CD8+ T cells in alopecia areata. Treatment: oral pan-JAK inhibitor, 5-10 mg twice daily. RNA was extracted and reverse transcribed into cDNA as the sequencing template. Clones were sequenced by immunoSEQ multiplex PCR, and TCRdb holds only the in-frame ones, with some missing. This sample has 130,000 to 150,000 clones, with roughly 82% found just once. The sequencing here drew on CD8+ T cells sorted from blood, taken at week 4, from a patient treated with tofacitinib. Every receptor here comes from a human donor with alopecia areata.

This chain's CDR3 is CASSEVADNEQFF. CDR3 nucleotides: TGTGCCAGCAGTGAAGTGGCAGACAATGAGCAGTTCTTC. The chain uses TRBV2 and TRBJ2-1; the D is unclear. This CDR3 is 13 amino acids long. The V end was cut by 1 base, the J end by 5 bases, with 6 bases between. The germline gives CDR1 SNHLY, CDR2 FYNNEI. The complete variable domain, with remaining parts taken from reference TRBV2 and TRBJ2-1, reads EPEVTQTPSHQVTQMGQEVILRCVPISNHLYFYWYRQILGQKVEFLVSFYNNEISEKSEIFDDQFSVERPDGSNFTLKIRSTKLEDSAMYFCASSEVADNEQFFGPGTRLTVL.

In regard to this clone: The sample has other DNA sequences that encode this CDR3 too. The chain is built from TRBV7-2 and TRBJ2-7; D unclear. The CDR3 length is 12 residues. Looked up from germline, CDR1 is SGHTA and CDR2 is FQGNSA. With 0 bases removed from V and 3 bases from J, the gap between germline ends came to 3 bases. CDR3 in amino acids: CASSLARYEQYF. The CDR3 DNA reads TGTGCCAGCAGCTTAGCGCGCTACGAGCAGTACTTC. The variable domain in full, with the rest retrieved from reference TRBV7-2 and TRBJ2-7, is GAGVSQSPSNKVTEKGKDVELRCDPISGHTALYWYRQSLGQGLEFLIYFQGNSAPDKSGLPSDRFSAERTGGSVSTLTIQRTQQEDSAVYLCASSLARYEQYFGPGTRLTVT.

The chain joins TRBV5-6 to TRBJ2-1; unclear D gene. The CDR3 spans 14 residues. Germline V gene data show CDR1 as SGHDT and CDR2 as YYEEEE. Trimming left V 0 bases short and J 4 bases short, with 8 bases between. The CDR3 DNA reads as TGTGCCAGCAGCTTGGGCATTTTATACAATGAGCAGTTCTTC. This sequence encodes CASSLGILYNEQFF. The full variable domain, its missing parts supplied by reference TRBV5-6 and TRBJ2-1, is DAGVTQSPTHLIKTRGQQVTLRCSPKSGHDTVSWYQQALGQGPQFIFQYYEEEERQRGNFPDRFSGHQFPNYSSELNVNALLLGDSALYLCASSLGILYNEQFFGPGTRLTVL.

The chain carries TRBV5-1 and TRBJ2-7; D possibly corresponds to TRBD1 (8 bases). This CDR3 is built from 16 residues. V shed 3 bases and J shed 2 bases, with 18 bases lying between them. Germline assignment: CDR1 SGHRS and CDR2 YFSETQ. CDR3 amino acids: CASSSEQGGPPYEQYF. CDR3 DNA: TGCGCCAGCAGCTCTGAACAGGGGGGGCCCCCCTACGAGCAGTACTTC.

The chain joins TRBV7-9 to TRBJ2-7; D might be TRBD1 or TRBD2, each matching 5 bases. Deletions cut 5 bases from V and 0 bases from J, with 11 bases between. The CDR3 is 14 amino acids. Germline lookup yields CDR1 SEHNR and CDR2 FQNEAQ (reference sequence). CDR3 residues: CASSVRDGSYEQYF. CDR3 DNA: TGTGCCAGCAGCGTAAGGGACGGCTCCTACGAGCAGTACTTC.

This chain joins TRBV5-1 and TRBJ2-7; 9 bases agree with TRBD2. With V trimmed by 2 bases and J by 5 bases, 11 bases remained unmatched. The CDR3 runs to 16 residues. CDR1 and CDR2 from the germline V gene are SGHRS and YFSETQ. CDR3 DNA: TGCGCCAGCAGCTTCTATCTCGGGTCTAGCGGGGACGAGCAGTACTTC. Its translation: CASSFYLGSSGDEQYF.

The chain combines TRBV2 with TRBJ2-7; possible D gene TRBD1, 5 bases. There are 14 residues in the CDR3. In germline, CDR1 is SNHLY, CDR2 FYNNEI. Trimming took off 8 bases at V and 2 bases at J, with 16 bases between the two ends. The CDR3 is CASLRRQLTYEQYF. CDR3 in DNA: TGTGCCAGCCTTAGAAGACAGTTAACCTACGAGCAGTACTTC.

The chain is built from TRBV14 and TRBJ2-5, with D hard to call. Trimming removed 2 bases at V and 0 bases at J, with 4 bases between. Germline V lookup: CDR1 SGHDN, CDR2 FVKESK. The CDR3 sequence is 13 residues long. The CDR3 here is CASSQLDQETQYF. The CDR3 nucleotides read TGTGCCAGCAGCCAATTGGACCAAGAGACCCAGTACTTC.

The chain combines TRBV7-8 with TRBJ2-3; 8 positions match TRBD2. This CDR3 spans 16 amino acids. The germline V gene has CDR1 SGHVS and CDR2 FQNEAQ. Trimming cost V 3 bases and J 0 bases; bases outside gene matches: 5. The CDR3 DNA follows: TGTGCCAGCAGCTTGAATAGCGGGGCTAGCACAGATACGCAGTATTTT. Its protein is CASSLNSGASTDTQYF.

The V gene is TRBV7-8, the J gene TRBJ2-5; D uncertain. The CDR3 spans 14 residues. The ends were cut back, 1 base at V and 5 bases at J, with 11 bases in the middle. CDR1 is SGHVS, CDR2 FQNEAQ, per germline. The CDR3 protein is CASSLVGGVETQYF. The CDR3 DNA sequence: TGTGCCAGCAGCTTAGTAGGCGGAGTGGAGACCCAGTACTTC.

This clone was seen a single time. This sequence joins TRBV27 and TRBJ1-2, with D perhaps matching TRBD1 (6 bases). CDR1 MNHEY and CDR2 SMNVEV come from the germline V gene (reference sequence). This CDR3 spans 15 amino acids. Trimming removed 2 bases at V and 8 bases at J, with 18 bases between. This CDR3 reads CASSLISGAPGGYTF. The DNA for the CDR3 is TGTGCCAGCAGTTTAATCTCGGGGGCTCCCGGGGGCTACACCTTC.

The chain has TRBV25-1 and TRBJ1-1; D unresolved. Germline V gene data show CDR1 as MGHDK and CDR2 as SYGVNS. V was pared by 1 base and J by 4 bases, with 10 bases between. This CDR3 region has 14 residues. CDR3 nucleotide sequence: TGTGCCAGCAGTGAATCCCCAGGAGGCACTGAAGCTTTCTTT. It specifies CASSESPGGTEAFF.